This T cell receptor beta chain was observed in a study of blood T cell repertoires in COVID-19. Study as a whole: Some COVID-19 samples were acute and others convalescent; all came from the United States, Italy and Spain. In each case, the material was cDNA or gDNA derived from T cells, B-cell-depleted T cells, or PBMCs.

Per the study methods: Estimation of nucleated cell counts relied on the amplification of reference gene primers. Libraries were prepared by immunoSEQ multiplex PCR; TCRdb keeps only in-frame clonotypes and omits some of them. The DNA was the basis for D and trimming; V, J and clone size are from that table. The sample has 400,000 to 550,000 clones; roughly 90% are singletons. The J segment lost 2 bases and the V segment lost 8 bases, leaving 14 bases of the junction unmatched. The CDR3 consists of 19 residues. This clone showed up just once. The V gene is TRBV23-1, the J gene TRBJ2-5; 16 bases agree with TRBD2. TRBV23-1 is marked as an open reading frame, function uncertain. This sequence was found in a woman in her twenties or thirties with acute or convalescent COVID-19. The sequencing sample was made of peripheral blood. CDR3 loop: CASGQKGLAGGGLQETQYF. The CDR3 DNA reads as TGCGCCAGCGGGCAAAAGGGACTAGCGGGGGGGGGACTTCAAGAGACCCAGTACTTC.